The 28 T cell receptor beta chains reported below all come from one sample, sequenced in a study of T cells after yellow fever vaccination. One entry per CDR3 protein results from TCRdb running MiXCR on the 5' RACE reads. The data hold approximately 350,000 distinct CDR3 sequences, with roughly 12% observed a single time. Sequenced here: PBMCs, sampled on the day of the first yellow fever vaccination. The receptors were gathered from a young man who received the YFV17D yellow fever vaccine.

The J gene is TRBJ2-7, the V gene TRBV7-9; 9 bases fit TRBD1. Germline V CDR1 and CDR2: SEHNR, FQNEAQ (reference sequence). The CDR3 contains 13 residues. The J segment lost 6 bases and the V segment lost 6 bases, leaving 6 bases of the junction unmatched. CDR3 amino acids: CASRTTGGGEQYF. DNA of the CDR3: TGTGCCAGCAGGACAACAGGGGGCGGCGAGCAGTACTTC.

Here the CDR3 reads CASSFLGRLPYNEQFF. The CDR3, as DNA: TGTGCCAGCAGCTTTCTGGGCAGGCTGCCCTACAATGAGCAGTTCTTC. The chain has TRBV7-2 and TRBJ2-1; D unresolved. From germline, CDR1 is SGHTA and CDR2 FQGNSA. The CDR3 is made up of 16 amino acids. Trimming removed 3 bases at V and 2 bases at J, with 14 bases between. Supplemented by reference TRBV7-2 and TRBJ2-1, the full variable domain reads GAGVSQSPSNKVTEKGKDVELRCDPISGHTALYWYRQSLGQGLEFLIYFQGNSAPDKSGLPSDRFSAERTGGSVSTLTIQRTQQEDSAVYLCASSFLGRLPYNEQFFGPGTRLTVL.

This clonotype has a handful of counts. The chain links TRBV6-5 to TRBJ2-1; maybe TRBD1 (6 bases). V lost 2 bases and J lost 7, with 12 bases in between. Germline V gene lookup returns CDR1 MNHEY and CDR2 SVGAGI. The CDR3 sequence is 14 residues long. CDR3 amino acids: CASSYTGTSNEQFF. DNA for the CDR3: TGTGCCAGCAGTTACACCGGGACATCGAATGAGCAGTTCTTC.

This clonotype was seen a few times. Since a much larger clone is just one base distant, this may be a read error. The V gene is TRBV5-1, the J gene TRBJ1-6; 7 bases agree with TRBD1. Germline V gene data show CDR1 as SGHRS and CDR2 as YFSETQ. The CDR3 spans 13 residues. With V trimmed by 7 bases and J by 5 bases, 3 bases remained unmatched. CDR3 residues: CASGDRDNSPLHF. In DNA form, the CDR3 reads TGCGCCAGCGGTGACAGGGATAATTCACCCCTCCACTTT.

Points on this clonotype: A read error may produce the germline difference seen at one junction end. This sequence joins TRBV6-1 and TRBJ2-3, with TRBD2 as a possible D gene (6 bases). The germline V gene encodes CDR1 MNHNS and CDR2 SASEGT. The CDR3 spans 15 residues. The CDR3 protein is CPSSAGGRDTDTQYF. Written as DNA, the CDR3 is TGTCCCAGCAGCGCCGGGGGTCGGGACACAGATACGCAGTATTTT.

This clonotype came up a few times. This chain uses TRBV12-3 or TRBV12-4 with TRBJ2-1; 8 nucleotides line up with TRBD1. This CDR3 has 12 amino acids. With 6 bases clipped from V and 14 bases from J, the junction kept 9 bases outside the gene matches. CDR3 sequence: CASSPDRANKFF. The CDR3 bases are TGTGCCAGCAGCCCGGACAGGGCAAATAAGTTCTTC.

This clonotype has more than one count but fewer than ten. The CDR3 loop reads CASSWSIDQSGVGTQYF. The CDR3 bases are TGTGCCAGCAGTTGGAGCATCGACCAGAGTGGGGTTGGTACGCAGTATTTT. This chain joins TRBV6-5 and TRBJ2-3; the D is unclear. The germline gives CDR1 MNHEY, CDR2 SVGAGI. This CDR3 has 17 residues. V lost 4 bases to trimming and J lost 8 bases, with 25 bases between them.

V and J are TRBV7-2 and TRBJ2-3, with TRBD2 as a possible D gene (5 bases). Trimming took off 6 bases at V and 9 bases at J, with 13 bases between the two ends. This CDR3 contains 12 residues. Looked up from germline, CDR1 is SGHTA and CDR2 is FQGNSA. CDR3 loop: CASSSAGETQYF. CDR3 sequence (DNA): TGTGCCAGCAGTTCAGCCGGGGAGACGCAGTATTTT.

This clonotype occurred a few times. The J gene is TRBJ1-5, the V gene TRBV7-8, with TRBD1 identical over 8 bases. The CDR3 consists of 16 residues. Germline V gene lookup returns CDR1 SGHVS and CDR2 FQNEAQ. The V segment lost 3 bases and the J segment 0 bases; nucleotides outside the gene matches: 4. In nucleotides, the CDR3 is TGTGCCAGCAGCTTTCGTCAGGGGGCTAGCAATCAGCCCCAGCATTTT. Protein sequence: CASSFRQGASNQPQHF.

This clonotype was counted ten times or more. The chain has TRBV5-1 and TRBJ1-1; possibly TRBD1 for D (5 bases). There are 11 residues in the CDR3. Germline V gene sequence: CDR1 SGHRS, CDR2 YFSETQ. V dropped 6 bases and J dropped 7 bases, with 10 bases sitting between them. The CDR3 DNA is TGCGCCAGCACTGCAGGGATTGAAGCTTTCTTT. It yields the protein CASTAGIEAFF.

The chain combines TRBV7-9 with TRBJ2-5; TRBD1 or TRBD2 may be the D gene (5 bases each). There are 15 residues in the CDR3. CDR1 and CDR2 (germline): SEHNR, FQNEAQ (reference sequence). V was clipped by 5 bases and J by 5 bases, with 18 bases between them. The CDR3 DNA is TGTGCCAGCAGCCTGGGACGATTCCGCGAGGAGACCCAGTACTTC. It codes for CASSLGRFREETQYF.

This clonotype has at least ten counts. The chain employs TRBV7-2 and TRBJ2-7, with D possibly TRBD1 on 6 matching bases. Germline assignment: CDR1 SGHTA and CDR2 FQGNSA. The CDR3 is 14 residues long. Trimming took off 6 bases at V and 5 bases at J, with 17 bases between the two ends. The CDR3 DNA sequence: TGTGCCAGCAGTCCTCCAGGGGCTTACCACGAGCAGTACGTC. Protein product: CASSPPGAYHEQYV.

The sample holds a few counts of this clonotype. The CDR3 is CATSETPGNQPQHF. CDR3 bases: TGTGCCACCAGTGAGACCCCGGGCAATCAGCCCCAGCATTTT. The J gene is TRBJ1-5, the V gene TRBV15; D ambiguous. The length of the CDR3 is 14 residues. The V gene lost 6 bases and the J gene lost 2 bases, with 11 bases spanning the gap. Germline CDR1 is LNHNV and CDR2 is YYDKDF (reference sequence).

The chain uses TRBV4-3 and TRBJ2-3; 9 bases align to TRBD1. CDR3 length equals 13 residues. The germline V gene has CDR1 LGHNA and CDR2 YSLEER. V lost 8 bases, J lost 6 bases, and 6 bases stayed unmatched. The chain's CDR3 is CASRDRAMDTQYF. As DNA, the CDR3 is TGCGCCAGCCGGGACAGGGCTATGGATACGCAGTATTTT.

The V gene is TRBV2, the J gene TRBJ2-2; D possibly corresponds to TRBD2 (6 bases). V lost 3 bases, J lost 13 bases, and 12 bases lay in between. CDR1 is SNHLY and CDR2 is FYNNEI in the germline V gene. The CDR3 runs 12 residues. The CDR3 DNA sequence: TGTGCCAGCAGTGAGGGGGGACCAGGGCTGTTTTTT. This encodes CASSEGGPGLFF.

This clonotype was counted between two and nine times. The V and J genes are TRBV5-4 and TRBJ2-5; D is possibly TRBD1 (6 bases). CDR3 length equals 15 residues. Germline V CDR1 and CDR2: SGHNT, YYREEE (reference sequence). V was trimmed by 3 bases and J by 2 bases, leaving 14 bases between them. CDR3: CASSSRTVTQETQYF. The CDR3, as DNA: TGTGCCAGCAGCTCCAGGACAGTGACACAAGAGACCCAGTACTTC.

The V gene is TRBV20-1, the J gene TRBJ2-1; 8 bases fit TRBD1. The CDR3 has 13 residues. The germline V gene has CDR1 DFQATT and CDR2 SNEGSKA (reference sequence). V lost 7 bases, J lost 3 bases, and 5 bases stayed unmatched. In DNA, the CDR3 is TGCAGTGTGGACAGGGCTCTCTACAATGAGCAGTTCTTC. Protein: CSVDRALYNEQFF.

The J gene is TRBJ2-1, the V gene TRBV28; D is uncertain. This CDR3 spans 14 amino acids. V lost 1 base, J lost 8 bases, and 12 bases lay in between. The germline V gene encodes CDR1 MDHEN and CDR2 SYDVKM. The CDR3 region is CASSLSGYPHEQFF. In DNA, the CDR3 is TGTGCCAGCAGTTTATCTGGCTACCCCCATGAGCAGTTCTTC.

This clonotype was seen only a few times. The rearrangement joins TRBV12-3 or TRBV12-4 to TRBJ2-7; D possibly uses TRBD1 or TRBD2 (5 bases each). The CDR3 runs 11 residues. V was clipped by 9 bases and J by 5 bases, with 11 bases between them. The CDR3 sequence: CASSGGHEQYF. CDR3 nucleotide sequence: TGTGCCAGTTCTGGGGGTCACGAGCAGTACTTC.

The chain carries TRBV6-5 and TRBJ1-1, with a weak D call TRBD1 (6 bases). CDR1 and CDR2 (germline): MNHEY, SVGAGI. The CDR3 sequence is 12 residues long. Trimming removed 8 bases from V and 4 bases from J, with 11 bases in between. The CDR3 here is CASYQGSTEAFF. DNA for the CDR3: TGTGCCAGCTACCAGGGGAGCACTGAAGCTTTCTTT.

This sequence joins TRBV29-1 and TRBJ1-2, with D possibly matching TRBD1 (6 bases). The CDR3 has 11 amino acids. V shed 7 bases and J shed 4 bases, with 10 bases lying between them. Per germline, CDR1 SQVTM and CDR2 ANQGSEA. Here the CDR3 reads CSAGDIYGYTF. The CDR3 DNA sequence: TGCAGCGCAGGGGACATCTATGGCTACACCTTC.

The chain carries TRBV11-2 and TRBJ1-2; a weak D match, TRBD1 (6 bases). The length of the CDR3 is 15 residues. The germline V gene has CDR1 SGHAT and CDR2 FQNNGV. V was trimmed by 4 bases and J by 7 bases, leaving 19 bases between them. CDR3 loop: CASSYQQGEWGGYTF. The DNA for the CDR3 is TGTGCCAGCAGCTACCAACAGGGAGAATGGGGTGGCTACACCTTC.

The chain employs TRBV6-1 and TRBJ2-5; 8 nucleotides align to TRBD2. This CDR3 is 16 amino acids long. Germline V lookup: CDR1 MNHNS, CDR2 SASEGT. Unmatched junction bases numbered 8, after V lost 5 bases and J lost 0 bases. The CDR3 bases are TGTGCCAGCAGTCGCGGGGGGCCTACGTACCAAGAGACCCAGTACTTC. Translation: CASSRGGPTYQETQYF.

This chain links TRBV7-2 with TRBJ2-1, with 7 bases fitting TRBD1. The CDR3 extends over 14 amino acids. CDR1 is SGHTA, CDR2 FQGNSA, per germline. After removal of 2 bases from V and 6 bases from J, the junction contained 4 bases not matched to a gene. This CDR3 reads CASSLRYRGNEQFF. CDR3 coding DNA: TGTGCCAGCAGCTTACGGTACAGGGGCAATGAGCAGTTCTTC.

The V gene is TRBV6-1, the J gene TRBJ1-1; D call uncertain. This CDR3 contains 14 residues. V was clipped by 7 bases and J by 0 bases, with 12 bases between them. Germline V CDR1 and CDR2: MNHNS, SASEGT. The DNA of the CDR3 is TGTGCCAGCACCGGGCAGATGGTGAACACTGAAGCTTTCTTT. Residues: CASTGQMVNTEAFF.

This clonotype was seen only a few times. The chain is built from TRBV24-1 and TRBJ2-2; tentative D call: TRBD2 (5 bases). In germline, CDR1 is KGHDR, CDR2 SFDVKD. The CDR3 has 16 residues. V was pared by 6 bases and J by 2 bases, with 15 bases between. The CDR3 DNA reads TGTGCCACCAGTTTGTCCGGGGTCCATAACACCGGGGAGCTGTTTTTT. Translated: CATSLSGVHNTGELFF.

The chain's CDR3 is CASKERGLVETQYF. The CDR3, as DNA: TGCGCCAGCAAGGAGCGGGGCCTGGTAGAGACCCAGTACTTC. This chain uses TRBV5-1 with TRBJ2-5; 7 bases line up with TRBD2. This CDR3 region has 14 residues. Per germline, CDR1 SGHRS and CDR2 YFSETQ. The V gene end was trimmed by 6 bases and the J gene end by 4 bases; junction bases not matched to a gene: 9.

This rearrangement joins TRBV2 to TRBJ2-1; 10 positions match TRBD2. V lost 2 bases, J lost 7 bases, and 5 bases stayed unmatched. CDR1 is SNHLY, CDR2 FYNNEI, per germline. The CDR3 runs to 15 residues. For the CDR3, the DNA is TGTGCCAGCAGTGAACTACTAGCGGGGTATAATGAGCAGTTCTTC. Translation gives CASSELLAGYNEQFF.